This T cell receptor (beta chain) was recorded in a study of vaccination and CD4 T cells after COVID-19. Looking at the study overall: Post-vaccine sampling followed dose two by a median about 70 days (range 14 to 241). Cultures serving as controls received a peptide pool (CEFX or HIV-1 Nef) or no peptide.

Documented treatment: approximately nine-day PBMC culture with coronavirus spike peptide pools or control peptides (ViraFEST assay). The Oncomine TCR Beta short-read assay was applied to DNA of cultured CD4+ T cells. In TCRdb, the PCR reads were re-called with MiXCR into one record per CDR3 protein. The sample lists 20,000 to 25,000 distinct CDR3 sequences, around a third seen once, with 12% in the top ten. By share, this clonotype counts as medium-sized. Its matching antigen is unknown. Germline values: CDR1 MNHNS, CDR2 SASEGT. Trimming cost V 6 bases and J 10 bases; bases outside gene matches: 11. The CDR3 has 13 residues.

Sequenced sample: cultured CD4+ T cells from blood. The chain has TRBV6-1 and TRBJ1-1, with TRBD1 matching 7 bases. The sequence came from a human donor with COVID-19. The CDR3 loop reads CASSETTGRGAFF. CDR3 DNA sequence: TGTGCCAGCAGCGAAACGACAGGGCGGGGAGCTTTCTTT.